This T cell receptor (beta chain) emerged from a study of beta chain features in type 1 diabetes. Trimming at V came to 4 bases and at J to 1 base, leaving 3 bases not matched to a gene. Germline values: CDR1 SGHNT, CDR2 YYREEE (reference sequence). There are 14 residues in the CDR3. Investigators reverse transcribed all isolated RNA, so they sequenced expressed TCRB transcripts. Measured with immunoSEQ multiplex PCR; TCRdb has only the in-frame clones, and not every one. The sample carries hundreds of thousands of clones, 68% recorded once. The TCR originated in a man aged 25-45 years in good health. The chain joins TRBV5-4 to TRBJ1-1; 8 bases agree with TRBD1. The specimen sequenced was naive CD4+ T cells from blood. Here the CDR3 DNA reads TGTGCCAGCAGCAGGGGACAGGAGAACACTGAAGCTTTCTTT. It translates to CASSRGQENTEAFF.